This record looks at one T cell receptor (beta chain) sequence and its context. Its specificity is not known. The germline V gene encodes CDR1 SGDLS and CDR2 YYNGEE. CDR3 length: 17 amino acids. V dropped 0 bases and J dropped 3; count of bases not matched to a gene: 7. The data stem from a study of cytomegalovirus exposure and HLA in healthy donors. Study observations and caveats: Later analysis indicated greater clonal expansion among HLA-associated TCR beta chains than among equally common other chains.

The PCR employed 60 Vbeta primers together with 13 Jbeta primers. The method was immunoSEQ multiplex PCR; TCRdb's version includes in-frame clones alone and lacks a portion of them. The table lists about 110,000 clones, 65% of them singletons, with 3% to 4% in the top ten. The chain employs TRBV9 and TRBJ2-2; 8 bases match TRBD1. The TCR sequence derives from a man under 40 in good health and CMV-seropositive. The specimen sequenced was PBMCs. The CDR3 loop is CASSVEQGAVDTGELFF. In DNA form, the CDR3 reads TGTGCCAGCAGCGTAGAGCAGGGGGCCGTTGACACCGGGGAGCTGTTTTTT.